These 8 T cell receptor beta chains came from one sample sequenced in a study of CD8 T cells in Susac syndrome. RNA amounts of roughly 0.5 to 1 ug underwent reverse transcription with random hexamers. A single record per CDR3 protein comes from TCRdb applying MiXCR to the immunoSEQ multiplex PCR reads. Among about 210,000 distinct CDR3 sequences listed, 95% were seen once. Sequences were obtained from CD4+ T cells from PBMCs. The receptors come from a human donor with multiple sclerosis.

This clonotype was counted once. V usage is TRBV4-2 and J usage is TRBJ2-7, with 11 bases aligning to TRBD1. Trimming cost V 2 bases and J 6 bases; bases outside gene matches: 6. This CDR3 contains 15 residues. Germline CDR1 LGHNA, CDR2 YNFKEQ. CDR3 amino acids: CASSQSGTGGLEQYF. In DNA, the CDR3 is TGTGCCAGCAGCCAATCCGGGACAGGGGGGCTCGAGCAGTACTTC.

V usage is TRBV15 and J usage is TRBJ1-5; unclear D gene. The CDR3 totals 12 residues. Trimming shortened V by 6 bases and J by 6 bases, and 9 bases separated the two germline ends. Germline V gene lookup returns CDR1 LNHNV and CDR2 YYDKDF (reference sequence). The CDR3 loop is CATRNPSQPQHF. Here the CDR3 DNA reads TGTGCCACCAGGAACCCGTCTCAGCCCCAGCATTTT.

The chain uses TRBV5-1 and TRBJ2-1; D remains unclear. The CDR3 extends over 13 amino acids. V dropped 4 bases and J dropped 5 bases, with 10 bases sitting between them. Germline CDR1 and CDR2: SGHRS and YFSETQ. The CDR3 nucleotides read TGCGCCAGCAGCCAGGATTGGAACAATGAGCAGTTCTTC. This translates into CASSQDWNNEQFF. The whole variable domain, remainder taken from reference TRBV5-1 and TRBJ2-1, is KAGVTQTPRYLIKTRGQQVTLSCSPISGHRSVSWYQQTPGQGLQFLFEYFSETQRNKGNFPGRFSGRQFSNSRSEMNVSTLELGDSALYLCASSQDWNNEQFFGPGTRLTVL.

The J gene is TRBJ2-5, the V gene TRBV27; 10 nucleotides align to TRBD2. The V and J ends lost 6 bases and 5 bases, in that order; junction bases with no gene match: 6. CDR1 and CDR2 (germline): MNHEY, SMNVEV (reference sequence). The length of the CDR3 is 14 residues. DNA of the CDR3: TGTGCCAGCAGACTAGCGGGGCCCCGGGAGACCCAGTACTTC. Amino acids: CASRLAGPRETQYF.

The gene calls are TRBV6-1 and TRBJ2-1; D is undetermined. The CDR3 length is 14 residues. Germline-derived CDR1 and CDR2 are MNHNS and SASEGT. V was cut by 3 bases and J by 2 bases, with 8 bases left in between. The DNA of the CDR3 is TGTGCCAGCAGTGACCGGACGGCCTACAATGAGCAGTTCTTC. It yields the protein CASSDRTAYNEQFF.

This chain uses TRBV20-1 with TRBJ2-2, with 13 bases lining up with TRBD2. The junction had 6 bases not matched to a gene; V was cut back by 2 bases and J by 0 bases. From germline, CDR1 is DFQATT and CDR2 SNEGSKA (reference sequence). The CDR3 extends over 18 amino acids. The CDR3 nucleotides are TGCAGTGCTAGAACACTAGCGGGGGGGCTCGCGAACACCGGGGAGCTGTTTTTT. Translating gives CSARTLAGGLANTGELFF.

V and J are TRBV29-1 and TRBJ1-1, with 11 bases matching TRBD1. The CDR3 consists of 14 residues. Germline V gene data show CDR1 as SQVTM and CDR2 as ANQGSEA. The V segment lost 1 base and the J segment 5 bases; nucleotides outside the gene matches: 3. DNA of the CDR3: TGCAGCGTTGAAGGGACAGGGGGCGATACTGAAGCTTTCTTT. This codes for CSVEGTGGDTEAFF.

This chain uses TRBV27 with TRBJ2-5, with D hard to call. Germline V lookup: CDR1 MNHEY, CDR2 SMNVEV (reference sequence). This CDR3 contains 13 residues. Trimming left V 4 bases short and J 3 bases short, with 9 bases between. CDR3 residues: CASSYRRKETQYF. The CDR3 nucleotides read TGTGCCAGCAGTTATCGGAGAAAAGAGACCCAGTACTTC.